This is a list of T cell receptor beta chains from one sample in a study of siplizumab effects on memory and regulatory T cells. Sequencing was performed with immunoSEQ multiplex PCR; in TCRdb, only in-frame clones are kept and a portion is missing. The table has some 100,000 clones, about 95% seen once. The sample was non-Treg CD4+ T cells sorted from blood. These receptors came from a human donor in good health. The CDR3 runs from the conserved cysteine through the conserved F or W. A D gene is named only where the DNA matches it firmly. Clone size is stated in some rows and not others, as once, few, many or a class when expanded.

v_gene,j_gene,abundance,d_gene,CDR3nt,CDR3aa
TRBV19,TRBJ1-1,NA,NA,TGTGCCAGCGCTAACCGGGTTGACTATAGGGTGAACACTGAAGCTTTCTTT,CASANRVDYRVNTEAFF
TRBV6-1,TRBJ2-7,NA,NA,TGTGCCAGCGCCGACCCCGGATCCTACGAGCAGTACTTC,CASADPGSYEQYF
TRBV19,TRBJ2-7,NA,TRBD1,TGTGCCAGTAGTACTAGCCCGGGACAGGGGGCCTACGAGCAGTACTTC,CASSTSPGQGAYEQYF
TRBV19,TRBJ1-5,NA,TRBD1,TGTGCCAGTCCGTCCCAAAACCTACTTCCGGGACAGGTCGAGCCCCAGCATTTT,CASPSQNLLPGQVEPQHF
TRBV5-6,TRBJ2-5,NA,NA,TGTGCCAGCAGTCCCGCCGGACAGCAACCTTTTGGAGAGACCCAGTACTTC,CASSPAGQQPFGETQYF
TRBV9,TRBJ1-2,NA,NA,TGTGCCAGCAGCGCAGATGTGGATCTGGAATATGGCTACACCTTC,CASSADVDLEYGYTF
TRBV2,TRBJ1-5,NA,NA,TGTGCCAGCAGTGAAGTTCTTAATAGCAATCAGCCCCAGCATTTT,CASSEVLNSNQPQHF
TRBV6-5,TRBJ2-6,NA,NA,TGTGCCAGCGGCAAGGGCATCTTCGGGGCCAACGTCCTGACTTTC,CASGKGIFGANVLTF
TRBV10-3,TRBJ1-1,few,NA,TGTGCCACCTCCGGGGGCACTGAAGCTTTCTTT,CATSGGTEAFF
TRBV5-6,TRBJ1-4,NA,NA,TGTGCCAGCAGCTTGGGGAGGGGCGGGAATGAAAAACTGTTTTTT,CASSLGRGGNEKLFF
TRBV14,TRBJ2-7,NA,NA,TGTGCCAGCAGCATCAAGGTGGGCGGCAGGGGCTCCGAGTACTTC,CASSIKVGGRGSEYF
TRBV4-1,TRBJ2-1,NA,TRBD2,TGCGCCAGCAGCGAAAGGACTAGCGGGAGGGTTTACAATGAGCAGTTCTTC,CASSERTSGRVYNEQFF
TRBV28,TRBJ2-1,NA,NA,TGTGCCAGCAGTATCATAACACTGAGCTCCTACAATGAGCAGTTCTTC,CASSIITLSSYNEQFF
TRBV6-5,TRBJ1-1,NA,NA,TGTGCCAGCAGTTCATTTCGAGGCCCTGAAGCTTTCTTT,CASSSFRGPEAFF
TRBV5-1,TRBJ2-2,NA,NA,TGCGCCAGCAGCTTGGTTTGGGACACCGGGGAGCTGTTTTTT,CASSLVWDTGELFF
TRBV5-6,TRBJ1-1,NA,NA,TGTGCCAGCAGCTTGGATGCGGGTTACACTGAAGCTTTCTTT,CASSLDAGYTEAFF
TRBV11-2,TRBJ2-1,NA,TRBD2,TGTGCCAGCAGCTTAAATTCAGGCCGGGGGGGTGAGCAGTTCTTC,CASSLNSGRGGEQFF
TRBV7-2,TRBJ1-2,once,TRBD1,TGTGCCAGCAACCAACAGGGGGTCGAGGGCTACACCTTC,CASNQQGVEGYTF
TRBV6-1,TRBJ2-2,NA,NA,TGTGCCAGCAGTGAAACCCGCACCGGGGAGCTGTTTTTT,CASSETRTGELFF
TRBV15,TRBJ2-1,NA,NA,TGTGCCACCAGCAGAGAACGGGGAGGAACCTCCTACAATGAGCAGTTCTTC,CATSRERGGTSYNEQFF
TRBV2,TRBJ2-2,NA,TRBD1,TGTGCCAGCAGTCGGGACAGGGGACGACCGAACACCGGGGAGCTGTTTTTT,CASSRDRGRPNTGELFF
TRBV5-1,TRBJ2-1,NA,NA,TGCGCCAGCAGCTTGGGGGGTGACAATGAGCAGTTCTTC,CASSLGGDNEQFF
TRBV7-2,TRBJ2-7,NA,TRBD2,TGTGCCAGCAGCTCAGCCGGGACTAGCGTCTCCTACGAGCAGTACTTC,CASSSAGTSVSYEQYF
TRBV19,TRBJ2-4,NA,NA,TGTGCCAGTAGTATCAGGGACATTCAGTACTTC,CASSIRDIQYF
TRBV19,TRBJ1-3,once,TRBD1,TGTGCCAGTCGGGACAGGGAGTTTGGAAACACCATATATTTT,CASRDREFGNTIYF
TRBV5-1,TRBJ2-3,NA,NA,TGCGCCAGCAGCTTGTCCTCAAGAGTGGATACGCAGTATTTT,CASSLSSRVDTQYF
TRBV6-1,TRBJ2-7,NA,NA,TGTGCCAGCAGTGAGGGTAGGGGTCTCTCCTACGAGCAGTACTTC,CASSEGRGLSYEQYF
TRBV7-9,TRBJ1-2,NA,TRBD1,TGTGCCAGCATGACCGGGACAGGGGGCGTTGAGTATGGCTACACCTTC,CASMTGTGGVEYGYTF
TRBV10-2,TRBJ1-5,NA,NA,TGCGCCAGCAGAAACAGGTGGGGGGGCAATCAGCCCCAGCATTTT,CASRNRWGGNQPQHF
TRBV5-1,TRBJ2-3,NA,TRBD1,TGCGCCAGCAGCTTGGGCGGGGACAGGTCCACAGATACGCAGTATTTT,CASSLGGDRSTDTQYF
TRBV7-2,TRBJ1-5,once,TRBD1,TGTGCCAGCAGCACAATCGGGACAGTCATCAATCAGCCCCAGCATTTT,CASSTIGTVINQPQHF
TRBV7-9,TRBJ2-1,NA,NA,TGTGCCAGCAGCTTAGCGGCAGGGGGAGGCGATGAGCAGTTCTTC,CASSLAAGGGDEQFF
TRBV7-2,TRBJ1-2,NA,NA,TGTGCCAGCAGCTTAGCTACCTTCGGGGATGGCTACACCTTC,CASSLATFGDGYTF
TRBV29-1,TRBJ2-6,NA,NA,TGCAGCGTTGACTCTGGGGCCAACGTCCTGACTTTC,CSVDSGANVLTF
TRBV9,TRBJ2-2,NA,TRBD1,TGTGCCAGCAGCTTCCTTAGCGCCGGGACAGGAACCGGGGAGCTGTTTTTT,CASSFLSAGTGTGELFF
TRBV28,TRBJ2-7,NA,NA,TGTGCCAGCAGCACGCCTCGGTTCGGGCGTAGCGAGCAGTACTTC,CASSTPRFGRSEQYF
TRBV29-1,TRBJ1-5,NA,TRBD1,TGCAGCGTTGCGACAGGGGGCACTCAGCCCCAGCATTTT,CSVATGGTQPQHF
TRBV5-4,TRBJ1-1,NA,NA,TGTGCCAGCAGCTTGAAAGCGGCTATGAACACTGAAGCTTTCTTT,CASSLKAAMNTEAFF
TRBV29-1,TRBJ1-1,NA,NA,TGCAGCGTTTTCAGGGAGAACACTGAAGCTTTCTTT,CSVFRENTEAFF
TRBV25-1,TRBJ1-3,NA,TRBD1,TGTGCCAGCAGTGAATATTCCGACAGGGCCGGAAACACCATATATTTT,CASSEYSDRAGNTIYF
TRBV6-5,TRBJ1-1,NA,NA,TGTGCCAGCGCTGTCGGGTTTATGAACACTGAAGCTTTCTTT,CASAVGFMNTEAFF
TRBV19,TRBJ2-5,once,NA,TGTGCCAGTAGCGCAAGCCGGGACCAAGAGACCCAGTACTTC,CASSASRDQETQYF